These T cell receptor beta chains were read from a single sample in a study of shared clonotypes between healthy human individuals. Clones were read by immunoSEQ multiplex PCR, and TCRdb kept only the in-frame ones, dropping some. The repertoire consists of a few hundred thousand clones, with around three quarters occurring once and the leading ten covering 12%. The specimen was PBMCs. These receptors were collected from a woman aged 40 to 50 in good health. Some clones in this sample may be carry-over from other donors' samples. The CDR3 runs from the conserved cysteine through the conserved F or W. D genes are given only for firm matches. Where a row states a size, it is once, few, many or the class of an expanded clone; other rows omit it.

j_call	d_call	clone_size	v_call	cdr3_aa	cdr3_nt
TRBJ2-4	TRBD1	-	TRBV28	CASDNRGHDIQYF	TGTGCCAGCGATAACAGGGGACATGACATTCAGTACTTC
TRBJ1-1	-	-	TRBV12-5	CASGLRKNGTEAFF	TGTGCTAGTGGTCTACGAAAAAACGGCACTGAAGCTTTCTTT
TRBJ1-4	-	-	TRBV5-1	CASSSTQPNEKLFF	TGCGCCAGCAGCTCGACACAACCTAATGAAAAACTGTTTTTT
TRBJ2-3	TRBD1	-	TRBV4-3	CASSLDGTVLPDTQYF	TGCGCCAGCAGCCTAGACGGGACAGTCCTCCCAGATACGCAGTATTTT
TRBJ2-4	TRBD2	-	TRBV5-1	CASSPYSGSGGNIQYF	TGCGCCAGCAGCCCCTATAGCGGGAGCGGTGGAAACATTCAGTACTTC
TRBJ2-5	TRBD2	-	TRBV10-2	CASRGGLAGGPHQETQYF	TGCGCCAGCAGGGGAGGGTTAGCGGGAGGCCCCCACCAAGAGACCCAGTACTTC
TRBJ2-3	-	many	TRBV2	CASRSAFSTDTQYF	TGTGCCAGCAGATCGGCCTTTTCCACAGATACGCAGTATTTT
TRBJ1-1	-	few	TRBV15	CATSSFGGTLNTEAFF	TGTGCCACCAGCAGCTTTGGGGGTACTCTGAACACTGAAGCTTTCTTT
TRBJ2-1	-	-	TRBV30	CAWSLRYEQFF	TGTGCCTGGAGTCTTAGGTATGAGCAGTTCTTC
TRBJ1-4	TRBD1	-	TRBV5-6	CASSPPQGAPEKLFF	TGTGCCAGCAGCCCCCCCCAGGGGGCGCCTGAAAAACTGTTTTTT
TRBJ2-1	TRBD1	-	TRBV30	CAWSSQGAGEQFF	TGTGCCTGGAGTTCTCAGGGGGCAGGTGAGCAGTTCTTC
TRBJ2-2	-	-	TRBV27	CASSLWAVESGELFF	TGTGCCAGCAGTTTATGGGCCGTCGAGTCCGGGGAGCTGTTTTTT
TRBJ2-5	-	-	TRBV2	CASGRRAVGGETQYF	TGTGCCAGCGGCAGGCGGGCGGTCGGTGGAGAGACCCAGTACTTC
TRBJ2-3	-	-	TRBV11-3	CASSLAANTDTQYF	TGTGCCAGCAGCTTAGCAGCCAACACAGATACGCAGTATTTT
TRBJ2-3	-	-	TRBV29-1	CSVVFRGVTDTQYF	TGCAGCGTTGTTTTTAGGGGCGTCACAGATACGCAGTATTTT
TRBJ1-1	-	-	TRBV6-6	CASSRTENTEALF	TGTGCCAGCAGTCGAACAGAGAACACTGAAGCCCTCTTT
TRBJ2-7	TRBD2	-	TRBV10-1	CASTERAVTSGRAGYEQYF	TGCGCCAGCACCGAGCGGGCGGTTACTAGCGGGAGGGCCGGTTACGAGCAGTACTTC
TRBJ2-2	-	once	TRBV29-1	CSVGGPHTGELFF	TGCAGCGTTGGGGGACCCCACACCGGGGAGCTGTTTTTT
TRBJ2-2	TRBD2	-	TRBV9	CASRGLAGTGGGELFF	TGTGCCAGCAGAGGACTAGCGGGAACGGGGGGCGGGGAGCTGTTTTTT
TRBJ2-1	-	-	TRBV6-5	CASSYSTPQNNEQFF	TGTGCCAGCAGTTACTCGACACCACAGAACAATGAGCAGTTCTTC
TRBJ1-1	TRBD1	-	TRBV11-2	CAIRDSLKGTEAFF	TGTGCCATCAGGGACAGCCTAAAGGGGACTGAAGCTTTCTTT
TRBJ2-4	TRBD1	-	TRBV29-1	CSGLPGDSGNIQYF	TGCAGCGGCTTACCAGGGGACAGTGGGAACATTCAGTACTTC
TRBJ2-5	-	-	TRBV30	CAWSVGYGLAVQETQYF	TGTGCCTGGAGTGTAGGGTATGGATTGGCGGTCCAAGAGACCCAGTACTTC
TRBJ2-1	-	-	TRBV7-3	CASSLIFTGIGEQFF	TGTGCCAGCAGCCTTATCTTTACAGGGATAGGTGAGCAGTTCTTC
TRBJ2-4	TRBD2	-	TRBV7-9	CASSFGLAGEGNIQYF	TGTGCCAGCAGCTTCGGACTAGCGGGAGAGGGGAACATTCAGTACTTC
TRBJ2-3	-	-	TRBV7-8	CASSRRDGTQYF	TGTGCCAGCAGCAGGAGGGATGGTACGCAGTATTTT
TRBJ2-7	TRBD2	-	TRBV29-1	CSVLGAGGLTGEQYF	TGCAGCGTCCTTGGGGCGGGAGGCCTTACCGGGGAGCAGTACTTC
TRBJ2-1	TRBD2	-	TRBV9	CASSVREGRFNEQFF	TGTGCCAGCAGCGTGCGGGAGGGCCGATTTAATGAGCAGTTCTTC
TRBJ2-2	TRBD2	-	TRBV19	CASSSQAGINTGELFF	TGTGCCAGTAGCTCCCAAGCGGGAATCAACACCGGGGAGCTGTTTTTT
TRBJ2-7	-	-	TRBV11-2	CASSPWGATSSYEQYF	TGTGCCAGCAGCCCATGGGGGGCCACCAGCTCCTACGAGCAGTACTTC
TRBJ2-5	TRBD2	-	TRBV4-3	CASSQDVRLAGGIQETQYF	TGCGCCAGCAGCCAAGATGTGAGACTAGCGGGAGGGATCCAAGAGACCCAGTACTTC
TRBJ2-7	TRBD1	once	TRBV28	CASIRQGAYEQYF	TGTGCCAGCATCCGACAGGGTGCCTACGAGCAGTACTTC
TRBJ2-6	-	-	TRBV7-3	CASSLRTSGANVLTF	TGTGCCAGCAGCTTACGGACATCTGGGGCCAACGTCCTGACTTTC
TRBJ2-2	-	-	TRBV27	CASSFVGPDTGELFF	TGTGCCAGCAGTTTTGTGGGCCCAGACACCGGGGAGCTGTTTTTT
TRBJ1-1	-	-	TRBV28	CASSPRVGHTEAFF	TGTGCCAGCAGCCCTAGGGTGGGCCACACTGAAGCTTTCTTT
TRBJ2-7	TRBD2	-	TRBV7-2	CASSLTSGRGYEQYF	TGTGCCAGCAGCTTAACTAGCGGGAGGGGCTACGAGCAGTACTTC
TRBJ2-3	TRBD1	-	TRBV12-5	CASAHRGAEVRTDTQYF	TGTGCCAGTGCTCACAGGGGGGCTGAAGTACGCACAGATACGCAGTATTTT
TRBJ2-7	-	-	TRBV6-6	CASSPVRPSYEQYF	TGTGCCAGCAGCCCAGTCAGGCCGTCCTACGAGCAGTACTTC
TRBJ2-5	TRBD2	once	TRBV10-3	CAISPGTSSLETQYF	TGTGCCATCAGTCCCGGGACTAGCTCCCTGGAGACCCAGTACTTC
TRBJ2-7	-	-	TRBV11-2	CASSLELAVSYEQYF	TGTGCCAGCAGCTTAGAATTGGCAGTCTCCTACGAGCAGTACTTC
TRBJ1-5	TRBD1	many	TRBV2	CASSPDRGYQPQHF	TGTGCCAGCAGTCCTGACAGGGGGTATCAGCCCCAGCATTTT
TRBJ2-7	-	-	TRBV5-4	CASSLVRGAYEQYF	TGCGCCAGCAGCTTGGTCAGAGGAGCCTACGAGCAGTACTTC
TRBJ2-6	TRBD1	-	TRBV19	CASSADRGTGANVLTF	TGTGCCAGTAGTGCCGACAGGGGGACTGGGGCCAACGTCCTGACTTTC
TRBJ2-1	TRBD2	-	TRBV30	CAWGTSGTEQFF	TGTGCCTGGGGGACTAGCGGGACGGAGCAGTTCTTC
TRBJ2-7	TRBD1	-	TRBV7-9	CASSGAPGQGYYEQYF	TGTGCCAGCAGCGGGGCCCCGGGACAGGGATACTACGAGCAGTACTTC
TRBJ2-1	-	-	TRBV27	CASTLRRDSYNEQFF	TGTGCCAGTACTCTACGGCGGGATTCCTACAATGAGCAGTTCTTC